A single T cell receptor (beta chain) is shown here with its context. This entry is derived from a study of T cells expressing NK-cell markers. Reprocessing the 5' RACE reads, TCRdb reports a single entry for every CDR3 protein and omits DNA. Recorded here are around 100,000 distinct CDR3 sequences; the top ten clones represent roughly 20%. The CDR3 length is 13 residues. CDR1 and CDR2 (germline): DFQATT, SNEGSKA (reference sequence). The receptor was derived from a woman between 18 and 70 years old in good health. The sequenced sample was blood T cells: a sorted CD56 or NKG2C T cell subset, CD4+ or CD8+ T cells, or bulk PBMC T cells (not recorded which). V is TRBV20-1 and J is TRBJ2-1. This CDR3 is CSARAGDYNEQFF.